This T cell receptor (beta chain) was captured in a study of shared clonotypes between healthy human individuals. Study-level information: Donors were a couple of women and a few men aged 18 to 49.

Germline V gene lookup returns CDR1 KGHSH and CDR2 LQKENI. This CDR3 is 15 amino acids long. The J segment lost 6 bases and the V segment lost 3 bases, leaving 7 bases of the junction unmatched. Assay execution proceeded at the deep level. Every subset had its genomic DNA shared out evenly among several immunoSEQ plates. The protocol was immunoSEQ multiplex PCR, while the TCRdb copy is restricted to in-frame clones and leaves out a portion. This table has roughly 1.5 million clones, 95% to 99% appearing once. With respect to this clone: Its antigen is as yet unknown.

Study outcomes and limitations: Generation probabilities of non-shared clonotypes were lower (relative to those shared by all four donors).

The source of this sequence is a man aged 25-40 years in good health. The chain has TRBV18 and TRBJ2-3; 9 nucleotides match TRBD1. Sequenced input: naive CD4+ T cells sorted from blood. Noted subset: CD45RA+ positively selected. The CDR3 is CASSPLTGGRDTQYF. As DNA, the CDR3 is TGTGCCAGCTCACCGCTAACAGGGGGCAGGGATACGCAGTATTTT.